The 11 T cell receptor beta chains below were found in one sample sequenced in a study of T cells in Graves' hyperthyroidism and ophthalmopathy. Amplified TCR beta CDR3 regions derived from RNA transcripts. TCR CDR3 underwent first-round RT-PCR with the HTBI primer set. Each CDR3 protein is one row after TCRdb ran MiXCR on the multiplex PCR reads. Of roughly 840,000 distinct CDR3 sequences in the sample, over 35% were seen once. The sequenced sample consisted of blood. These receptors originate from a man younger than 30 with Graves' hyperthyroidism.

This clonotype was observed once. The rearrangement uses TRBV10-3 and TRBJ1-2; D call uncertain. The CDR3 runs to 11 residues. Trimming stripped 3 bases from V and 7 bases from J, with 6 bases between. CDR1 and CDR2 (germline): ENHRY, SYGVKD. The CDR3 sequence is CAISDQAGYTF. CDR3 sequence (DNA): TGTGCCATCAGTGATCAGGCTGGCTACACCTTC.

The gene calls are TRBV29-1 and TRBJ1-4; maybe TRBD1 (5 bases). The germline gives CDR1 SQVTM, CDR2 ANQGSEA. Trimming shortened V by 8 bases and J by 6 bases, and 10 bases separated the two germline ends. This CDR3 region has 11 residues. The CDR3 DNA is TGCAGCCAGGGAGGGGATGAAAAACTGTTTTTT. It translates to CSQGGDEKLFF.

The rearrangement joins TRBV7-6 to TRBJ2-5; D call uncertain. The CDR3 has 12 amino acids. Looked up from germline, CDR1 is SGHVS and CDR2 is FNYEAQ. The V gene lost 5 bases and the J gene lost 4 bases, with 8 bases spanning the gap. The CDR3 protein is CASSAPGETQYF. The CDR3 DNA sequence: TGTGCCAGCAGCGCCCCCGGAGAGACCCAGTACTTC.

Notes on this clonotype: The conserved phenylalanine or tryptophan normally closing the CDR3 is absent here, so this likely arose from a read error. The limits of the CDR3 on the DNA are not certain, so only TCRdb's listed CDR3 is given. This CDR3 is CASSPGVY. The chain employs TRBV12-3 or TRBV12-4 and TRBJ1-4; the listed D gene, TRBD1, was not tested against the DNA. The CDR3 region is 8 residues in length, termini included.

Notes on this clonotype: A much larger clone lies one base from this, so it may be a read error. This chain links TRBV5-1 with TRBJ2-7; TRBD2 matches at 8 bases. The CDR3 sequence is 15 residues long. Per the germline V gene, CDR1 is SGHRS and CDR2 is YFSETQ. CDR3 sequence: CVSSLALGLEHEQYF. CDR3 DNA sequence: TGCGTCAGCAGCTTGGCATTGGGACTAGAGCACGAGCAGTACTTC.

The chain uses TRBV5-4 and TRBJ2-5; 8 nucleotides match TRBD1. The CDR3 contains 15 residues. CDR1 and CDR2 (germline): SGHNT, YYREEE (reference sequence). The V gene end was trimmed by 5 bases and the J gene end by 5 bases; junction bases not matched to a gene: 11. CDR3 in DNA: TGTGCCAGCAGTTATGGACAGGGCGCGATCGAGACCCAGTACTTC. It yields the protein CASSYGQGAIETQYF.

V gene TRBV9 combines with J gene TRBJ1-2; TRBD1 matches 11 bases. The junction had 8 bases not matched to a gene; V was cut back by 0 bases and J by 7 bases. Germline loops: CDR1 SGDLS, CDR2 YYNGEE. The CDR3 totals 16 residues. CDR3 loop: CASSVEVWTGGSGYTF. The DNA of the CDR3 is TGTGCCAGCAGCGTAGAGGTTTGGACAGGGGGCAGTGGCTACACCTTC.

This CDR3 reads CASSGRGVGANVLTF. CDR3 bases: TGTGCCAGCAGTGGGCGGGGTGTGGGGGCCAACGTCCTGACTTTC. The rearrangement uses TRBV2 and TRBJ2-6, with D perhaps TRBD2 (6 bases). Trimming pared 4 bases from V and 4 bases from J, leaving 11 bases between. This CDR3 is built from 15 residues. The germline CDR1 and CDR2 sequences are SNHLY and FYNNEI.

The sample holds a few counts of this clonotype. V gene TRBV12-3 or TRBV12-4 combines with J gene TRBJ1-5; a weak D match, TRBD1 (6 bases). With 6 bases removed from V and 1 base from J, the gap between germline ends came to 19 bases. CDR3 size: 17 residues. CDR3 sequence: CASSPNRGGLSNQPQHF. Here the CDR3 DNA reads TGTGCCAGCAGCCCGAACCGGGGGGGGCTCAGCAATCAGCCCCAGCATTTT.

There are many counts of this clonotype. The rearrangement joins TRBV29-1 to TRBJ1-1, with no clear D. Per germline, CDR1 SQVTM and CDR2 ANQGSEA. Trimming took off 4 bases at V and 2 bases at J, with 8 bases between the two ends. There are 12 residues in the CDR3. The CDR3 here is CSVVPRNTEAFF. The CDR3 DNA follows: TGCAGCGTTGTCCCGAGAAACACTGAAGCTTTCTTT. The whole variable domain, filled in from reference TRBV29-1 and TRBJ1-1, reads SAVISQKPSRDICQRGTSLTIQCQVDSQVTMMFWYRQQPGQSLTLIATANQGSEATYESGFVIDKFPISRPNLTFSTLTVSNMSPEDSSIYLCSVVPRNTEAFFGQGTRLTVV.

Regarding this clonotype: This may be a read error, as it is one base from a much larger clone. The genes are TRBV12-3 or TRBV12-4 and TRBJ1-1, with D hard to call. This CDR3 region has 13 residues. The V gene lost 8 bases and the J gene lost 2 bases, with 12 bases spanning the gap. DNA for the CDR3: TGTGCCAGCTTGGACGGGCGCAACACTGAAGCTTTCTTT. Translating gives CASLDGRNTEAFF.